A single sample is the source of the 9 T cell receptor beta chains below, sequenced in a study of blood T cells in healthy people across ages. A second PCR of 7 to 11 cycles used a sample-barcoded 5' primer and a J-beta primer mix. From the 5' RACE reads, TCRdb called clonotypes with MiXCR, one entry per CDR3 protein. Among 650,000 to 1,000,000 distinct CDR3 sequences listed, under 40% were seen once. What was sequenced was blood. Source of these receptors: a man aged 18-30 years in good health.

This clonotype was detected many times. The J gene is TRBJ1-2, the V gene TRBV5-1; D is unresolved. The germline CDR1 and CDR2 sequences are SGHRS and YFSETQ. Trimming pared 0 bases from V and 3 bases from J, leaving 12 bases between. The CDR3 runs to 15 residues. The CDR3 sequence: CASSLASEGHYGYTF. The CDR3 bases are TGCGCCAGCAGCTTGGCCTCTGAGGGTCACTATGGCTACACCTTC.

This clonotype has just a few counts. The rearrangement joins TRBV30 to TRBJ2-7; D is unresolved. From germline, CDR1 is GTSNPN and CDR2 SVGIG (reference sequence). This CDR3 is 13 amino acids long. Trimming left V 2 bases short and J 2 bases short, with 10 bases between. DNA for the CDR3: TGTGCCTGGAGTAAAGGGTCCACCTACGAGCAGTACTTC. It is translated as CAWSKGSTYEQYF.

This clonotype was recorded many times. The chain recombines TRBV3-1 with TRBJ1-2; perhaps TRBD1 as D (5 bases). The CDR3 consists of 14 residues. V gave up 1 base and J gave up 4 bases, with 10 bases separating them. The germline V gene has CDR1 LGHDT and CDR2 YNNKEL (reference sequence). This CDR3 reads CASSQGGRAYGYTF. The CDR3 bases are TGTGCCAGCAGCCAAGGGGGACGGGCCTATGGCTACACCTTC.

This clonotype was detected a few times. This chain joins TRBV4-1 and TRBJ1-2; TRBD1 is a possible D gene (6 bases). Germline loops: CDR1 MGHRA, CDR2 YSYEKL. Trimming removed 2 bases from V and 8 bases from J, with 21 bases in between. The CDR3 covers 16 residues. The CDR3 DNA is TGCGCCAGCAGCCAAAAACCGGGACAAACGACGGAGGGCTACACCTTC. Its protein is CASSQKPGQTTEGYTF.

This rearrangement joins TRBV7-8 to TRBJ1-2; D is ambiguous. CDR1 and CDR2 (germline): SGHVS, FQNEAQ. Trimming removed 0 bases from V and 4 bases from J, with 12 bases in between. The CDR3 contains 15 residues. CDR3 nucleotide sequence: TGTGCCAGCAGCTTAGCGACCCAGGAGGCCTATGGCTACACCTTC. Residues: CASSLATQEAYGYTF.

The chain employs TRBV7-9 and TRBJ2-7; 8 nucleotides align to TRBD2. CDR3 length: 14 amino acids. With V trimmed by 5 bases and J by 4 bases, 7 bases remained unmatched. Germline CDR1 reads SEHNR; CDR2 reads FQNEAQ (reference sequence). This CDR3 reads CASSPGGGTYEQYF. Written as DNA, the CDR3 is TGTGCCAGCAGCCCGGGGGGGGGTACGTACGAGCAGTACTTC.

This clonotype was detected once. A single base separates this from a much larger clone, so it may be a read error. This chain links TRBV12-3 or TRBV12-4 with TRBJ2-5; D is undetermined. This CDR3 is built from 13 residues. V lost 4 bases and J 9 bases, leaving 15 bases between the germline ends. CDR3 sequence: CASSYGRSGAQYF. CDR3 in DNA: TGTGCCAGCAGTTATGGACGGTCCGGTGCCCAGTACTTC.

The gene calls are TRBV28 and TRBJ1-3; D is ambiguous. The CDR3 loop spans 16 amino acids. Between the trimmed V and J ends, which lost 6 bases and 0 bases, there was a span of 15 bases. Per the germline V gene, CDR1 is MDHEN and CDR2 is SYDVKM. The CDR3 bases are TGTGCCAGCAGACCCCTTGACGGTCCCTCTGGAAACACCATATATTTT. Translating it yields CASRPLDGPSGNTIYF.

CDR3 in DNA: TGTGCCAGCAGCCGCCCCGGGCTTGAAGCTTTCTTT. This encodes CASSRPGLEAFF. V gene TRBV3-1 combines with J gene TRBJ1-1, with D hard to call. CDR1 and CDR2 (germline): LGHDT, YNNKEL (reference sequence). V was trimmed by 4 bases and J by 7 bases, leaving 10 bases between them. The CDR3 spans 12 residues.